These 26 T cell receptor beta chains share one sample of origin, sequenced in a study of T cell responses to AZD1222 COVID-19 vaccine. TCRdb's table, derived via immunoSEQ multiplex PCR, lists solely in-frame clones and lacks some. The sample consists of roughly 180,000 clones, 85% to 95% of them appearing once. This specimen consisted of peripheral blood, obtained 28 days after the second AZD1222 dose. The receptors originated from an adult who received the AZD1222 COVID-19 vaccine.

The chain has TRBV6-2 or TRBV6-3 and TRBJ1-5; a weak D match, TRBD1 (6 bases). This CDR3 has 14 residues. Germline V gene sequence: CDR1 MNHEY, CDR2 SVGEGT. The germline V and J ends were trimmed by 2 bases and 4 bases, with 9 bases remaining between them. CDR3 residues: CASSYGGPNQPQHF. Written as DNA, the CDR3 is TGTGCCAGCAGTTACGGGGGGCCTAATCAGCCCCAGCATTTT.

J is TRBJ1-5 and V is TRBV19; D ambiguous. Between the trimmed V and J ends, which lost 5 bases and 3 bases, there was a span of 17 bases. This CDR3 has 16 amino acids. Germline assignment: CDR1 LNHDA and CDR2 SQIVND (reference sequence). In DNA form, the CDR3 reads TGTGCCAGTAGTTCCTGGAGTGCAGGTTCCAATCAGCCCCAGCATTTT. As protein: CASSSWSAGSNQPQHF.

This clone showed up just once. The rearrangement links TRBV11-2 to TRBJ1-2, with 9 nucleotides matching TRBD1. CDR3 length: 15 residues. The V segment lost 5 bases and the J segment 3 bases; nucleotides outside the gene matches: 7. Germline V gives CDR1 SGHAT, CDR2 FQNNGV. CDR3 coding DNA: TGTGCCAGCAGCGGATACAGGGGGCAAGACTATGGCTACACCTTC. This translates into CASSGYRGQDYGYTF.

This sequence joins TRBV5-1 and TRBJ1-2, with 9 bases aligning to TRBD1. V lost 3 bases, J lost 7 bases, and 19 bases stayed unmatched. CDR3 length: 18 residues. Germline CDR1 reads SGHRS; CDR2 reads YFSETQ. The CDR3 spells CASSSATGTGSPLLGYTF. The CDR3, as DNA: TGCGCCAGCAGCTCCGCCACCGGGACAGGGTCTCCTCTACTTGGCTACACCTTC.

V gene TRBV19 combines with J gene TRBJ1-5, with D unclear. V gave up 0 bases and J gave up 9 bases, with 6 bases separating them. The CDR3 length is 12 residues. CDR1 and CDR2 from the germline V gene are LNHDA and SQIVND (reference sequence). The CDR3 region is CASSIDTVPQHF. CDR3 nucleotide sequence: TGTGCCAGTAGTATAGATACGGTGCCCCAGCATTTT.

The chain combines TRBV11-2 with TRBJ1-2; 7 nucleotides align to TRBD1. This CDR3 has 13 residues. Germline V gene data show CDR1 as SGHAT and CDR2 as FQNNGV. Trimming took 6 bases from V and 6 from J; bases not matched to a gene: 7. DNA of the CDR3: TGTGCCAGCAGTATACAGGGGCGGGATGGCTACACCTTC. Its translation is CASSIQGRDGYTF.

The CDR3 nucleotides are TGTGCCAGCAGCCAAGATCTTGGCTACACCTTC. It translates to CASSQDLGYTF. The chain joins TRBV3-1 (or the pseudogene TRBV3-2) to TRBJ1-2; D is uncertain. The V gene lost 0 bases and the J gene lost 7 bases, with 3 bases spanning the gap. The germline gives CDR1 LGHDT, CDR2 YNNKEL (reference sequence). The CDR3 has 11 residues.

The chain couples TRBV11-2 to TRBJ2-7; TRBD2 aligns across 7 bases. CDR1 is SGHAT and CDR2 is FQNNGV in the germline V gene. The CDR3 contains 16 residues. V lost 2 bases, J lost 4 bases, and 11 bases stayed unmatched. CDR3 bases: TGTGCCAGCAGCTTATCGGCGGGGGAGAAGAAATACGAGCAGTACTTC. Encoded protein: CASSLSAGEKKYEQYF.

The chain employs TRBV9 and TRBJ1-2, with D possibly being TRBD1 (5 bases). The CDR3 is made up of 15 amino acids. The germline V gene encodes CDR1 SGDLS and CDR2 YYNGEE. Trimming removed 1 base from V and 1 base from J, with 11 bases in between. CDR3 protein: CASSVQAGFNYGYTF. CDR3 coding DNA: TGTGCCAGCAGCGTACAAGCAGGGTTTAACTATGGCTACACCTTC.

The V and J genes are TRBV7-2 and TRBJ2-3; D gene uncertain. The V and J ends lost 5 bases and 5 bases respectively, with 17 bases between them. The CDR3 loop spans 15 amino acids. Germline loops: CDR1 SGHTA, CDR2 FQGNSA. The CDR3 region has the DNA TGTGCCAGCAGCCTCGGGCCCAGCCCCTTAGATACGCAGTATTTT. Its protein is CASSLGPSPLDTQYF.

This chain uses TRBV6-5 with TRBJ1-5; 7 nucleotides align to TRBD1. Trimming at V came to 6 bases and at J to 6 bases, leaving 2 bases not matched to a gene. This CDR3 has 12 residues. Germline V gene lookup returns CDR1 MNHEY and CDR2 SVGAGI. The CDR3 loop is CASRTGTQPQHF. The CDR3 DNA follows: TGTGCCAGCAGGACAGGGACTCAGCCCCAGCATTTT.

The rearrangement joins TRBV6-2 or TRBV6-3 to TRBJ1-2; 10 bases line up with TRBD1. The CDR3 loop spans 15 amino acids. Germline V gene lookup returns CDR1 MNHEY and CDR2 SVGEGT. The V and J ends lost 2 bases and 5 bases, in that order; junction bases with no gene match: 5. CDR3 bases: TGTGCCAGCAGTTACCTTGGGACAGGGGTTTATGGCTACACCTTC. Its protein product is CASSYLGTGVYGYTF.

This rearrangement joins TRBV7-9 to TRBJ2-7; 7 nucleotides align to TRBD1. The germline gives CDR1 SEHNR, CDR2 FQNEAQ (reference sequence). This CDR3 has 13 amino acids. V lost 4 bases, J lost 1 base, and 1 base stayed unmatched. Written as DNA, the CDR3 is TGTGCCAGCAGCTACAGGGGATCCTACGAGCAGTACTTC. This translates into CASSYRGSYEQYF.

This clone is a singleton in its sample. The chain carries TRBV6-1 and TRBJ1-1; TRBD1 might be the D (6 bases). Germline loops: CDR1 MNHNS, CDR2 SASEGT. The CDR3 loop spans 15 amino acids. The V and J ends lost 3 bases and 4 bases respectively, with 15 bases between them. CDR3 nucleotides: TGTGCCAGCAGTGATCAGAGGGGGGCGAGCACTGAAGCTTTCTTT. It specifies CASSDQRGASTEAFF.

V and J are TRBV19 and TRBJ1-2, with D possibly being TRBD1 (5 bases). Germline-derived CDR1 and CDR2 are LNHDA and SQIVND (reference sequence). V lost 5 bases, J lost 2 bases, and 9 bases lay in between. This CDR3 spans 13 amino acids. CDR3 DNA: TGTGCCAGTAGTCTGGGGGGAAACTATGGCTACACCTTC. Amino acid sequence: CASSLGGNYGYTF. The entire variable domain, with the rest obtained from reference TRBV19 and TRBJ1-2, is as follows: DGGITQSPKYLFRKEGQNVTLSCEQNLNHDAMYWYRQDPGQGLRLIYYSQIVNDFQKGDIAEGYSVSREKKESFPLTVTSAQKNPTAFYLCASSLGGNYGYTFGSGTRLTVV.

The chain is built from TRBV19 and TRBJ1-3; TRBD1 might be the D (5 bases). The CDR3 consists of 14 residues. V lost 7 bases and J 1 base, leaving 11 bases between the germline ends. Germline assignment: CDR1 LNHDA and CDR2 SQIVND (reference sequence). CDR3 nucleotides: TGTGCCAGTACCTGGGGGGGTTCTGGAAACACCATATATTTT. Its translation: CASTWGGSGNTIYF.

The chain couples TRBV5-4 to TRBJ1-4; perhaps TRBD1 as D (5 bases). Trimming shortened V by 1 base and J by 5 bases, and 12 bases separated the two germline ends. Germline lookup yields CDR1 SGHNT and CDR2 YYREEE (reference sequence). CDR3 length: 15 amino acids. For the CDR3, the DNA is TGTGCCAGCAGCTTGTCTCCGGGGGGAAATGAAAAACTGTTTTTT. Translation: CASSLSPGGNEKLFF.

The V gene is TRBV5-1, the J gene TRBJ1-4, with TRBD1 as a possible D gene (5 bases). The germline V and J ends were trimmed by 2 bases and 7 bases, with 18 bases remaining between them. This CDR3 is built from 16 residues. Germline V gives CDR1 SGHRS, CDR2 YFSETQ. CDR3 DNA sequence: TGCGCCAGCAGCTTAGCCGTGGAAGGGGCACGTGAAAAACTGTTTTTT. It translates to CASSLAVEGAREKLFF. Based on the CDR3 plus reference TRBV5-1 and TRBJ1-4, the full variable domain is KAGVTQTPRYLIKTRGQQVTLSCSPISGHRSVSWYQQTPGQGLQFLFEYFSETQRNKGNFPGRFSGRQFSNSRSEMNVSTLELGDSALYLCASSLAVEGAREKLFFGSGTQLSVL.

CDR3 DNA: TGCGCCAGCAGCCAAGGACGATTGCGGGGCCAGGGGAACACTGAAGCTTTCTTT. Protein: CASSQGRLRGQGNTEAFF. The V and J genes are TRBV4-1 and TRBJ1-1, with D possibly being TRBD1 (5 bases). The length of the CDR3 is 18 residues. From germline, CDR1 is MGHRA and CDR2 YSYEKL. V lost 1 base to trimming and J lost 1 base, with 19 bases between them.

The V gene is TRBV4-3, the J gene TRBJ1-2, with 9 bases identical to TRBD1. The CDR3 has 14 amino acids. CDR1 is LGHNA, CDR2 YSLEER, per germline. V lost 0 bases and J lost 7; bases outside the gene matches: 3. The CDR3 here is CASSQDRTGVGYTF. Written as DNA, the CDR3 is TGCGCCAGCAGCCAAGACAGGACAGGGGTTGGCTACACCTTC.

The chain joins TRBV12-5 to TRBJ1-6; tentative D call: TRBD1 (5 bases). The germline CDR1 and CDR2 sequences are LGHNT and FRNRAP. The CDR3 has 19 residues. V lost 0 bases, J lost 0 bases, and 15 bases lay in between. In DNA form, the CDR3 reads TGTGCTAGTGGTTTGGTCCTGGGGGATTTGGTCTCCTATAATTCACCCCTCCACTTT. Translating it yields CASGLVLGDLVSYNSPLHF.

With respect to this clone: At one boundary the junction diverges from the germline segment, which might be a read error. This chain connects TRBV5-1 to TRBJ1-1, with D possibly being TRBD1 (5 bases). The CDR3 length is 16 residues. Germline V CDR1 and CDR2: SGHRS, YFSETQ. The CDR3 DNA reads TGCGCCAGCAGCTCTATGGACACCCGGGGGAACCCTGAAGCTTTCTTT. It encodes CASSSMDTRGNPEAFF.

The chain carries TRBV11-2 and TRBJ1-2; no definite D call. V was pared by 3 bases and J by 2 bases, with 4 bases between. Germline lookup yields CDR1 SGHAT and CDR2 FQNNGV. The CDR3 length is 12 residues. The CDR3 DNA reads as TGTGCCAGCAGCTTGAGGAACTATGGCTACACCTTC. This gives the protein CASSLRNYGYTF.

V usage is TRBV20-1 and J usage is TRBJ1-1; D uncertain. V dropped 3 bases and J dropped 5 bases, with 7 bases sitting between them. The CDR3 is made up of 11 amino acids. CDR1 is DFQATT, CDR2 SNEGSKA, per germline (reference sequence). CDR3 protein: CSASSVTEAFF. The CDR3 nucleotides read TGCAGTGCTAGCTCTGTGACTGAAGCTTTCTTT.

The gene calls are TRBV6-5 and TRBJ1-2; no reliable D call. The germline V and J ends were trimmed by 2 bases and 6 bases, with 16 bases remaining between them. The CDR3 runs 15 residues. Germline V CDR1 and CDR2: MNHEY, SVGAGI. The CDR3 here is CASSYLKGARDGYTF. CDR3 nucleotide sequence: TGTGCCAGCAGTTACCTAAAGGGTGCTCGGGATGGCTACACCTTC.

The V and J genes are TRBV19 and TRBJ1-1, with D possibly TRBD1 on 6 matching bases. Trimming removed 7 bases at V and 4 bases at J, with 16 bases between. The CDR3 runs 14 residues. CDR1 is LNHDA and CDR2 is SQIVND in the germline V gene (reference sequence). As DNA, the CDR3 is TGTGCCAGTACACCCGTGGGGGCCGGCACTGAAGCTTTCTTT. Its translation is CASTPVGAGTEAFF.